This T cell receptor beta chain was recorded in a study of CD8+ T cells in alopecia areata. RNA was isolated and reverse transcribed to cDNA, the sequencing template. Generated by immunoSEQ multiplex PCR, the TCRdb table keeps only in-frame clones and is missing some. Among about 140,000 clones, around 83% were seen once, and the ten largest hold 13%. Indicated treatment: oral pan-JAK inhibitor, 5-10 mg twice daily. The source is a human donor with alopecia areata. The sample was CD8+ T cells sorted from blood, taken at week 4, from a patient treated with tofacitinib.

The CDR3 is CASSESGEDYEQYF. For the CDR3, the DNA is TGCGCCAGCAGTGAGTCAGGGGAGGACTACGAGCAGTACTTC. The V gene is TRBV10-2, the J gene TRBJ2-7, with a tentative D call TRBD2 (6 bases). V dropped 0 bases and J dropped 3 bases, with 9 bases sitting between them. The CDR3 runs 14 residues. The V gene's germline CDR1 is WSHSY and CDR2 SAAADI.